The 31 T cell receptor beta chains below come from one sample, sequenced in a study of blood T cell repertoires in COVID-19. Profiling relied on immunoSEQ multiplex PCR, and the TCRdb table lists in-frame clones only, not all of them. The sample consists of under 250,000 clones, 70% to 90% of them appearing once. Sequencing was carried out using peripheral blood. These receptor sequences come from a man aged 18 to 30 with active or convalescent COVID-19.

This sequence joins TRBV9 and TRBJ2-7; 10 nucleotides align to TRBD2. V shed 4 bases and J 1 base; nucleotides not matched to a gene: 11. CDR1 and CDR2 (germline): SGDLS, YYNGEE. This CDR3 region has 17 residues. CDR3 in DNA: TGTGCCAGCAGCCCAAGAGGGCTAGCGGGGGATTCCTACGAGCAGTACTTC. Encoded protein: CASSPRGLAGDSYEQYF. Combining the CDR3 with reference TRBV9 and TRBJ2-7 gives the whole variable domain DSGVTQTPKHLITATGQRVTLRCSPRSGDLSVYWYQQSLDQGLQFLIQYYNGEERAKGNILERFSAQQFPDLHSELNLSSLELGDSALYFCASSPRGLAGDSYEQYFGPGTRLTVT.

In DNA form, the CDR3 reads TGTGCCAGCAGCGATCCGACCTTGACAGGGGGCGCGCGGTCACCCCTCCACTTT. It yields the protein CASSDPTLTGGARSPLHF. The V and J genes are TRBV9 and TRBJ1-6, with 10 bases lining up with TRBD1. Germline V gene sequence: CDR1 SGDLS, CDR2 YYNGEE. The CDR3 runs 18 residues. Trimming took 3 bases from V and 10 from J; bases not matched to a gene: 16.

The chain is built from TRBV12-3 or TRBV12-4 and TRBJ2-5; D is unresolved. V shed 4 bases and J shed 3 bases, with 3 bases lying between them. The CDR3 is made up of 11 amino acids. The CDR3: CASSSEETQYF. The DNA for the CDR3 is TGTGCCAGCAGTTCTGAAGAGACCCAGTACTTC.

The chain is built from TRBV11-2 and TRBJ1-5; TRBD1 matches at 10 bases. The CDR3 consists of 15 residues. Per the germline V gene, CDR1 is SGHAT and CDR2 is FQNNGV. Trimming at V came to 1 base and at J to 4 bases, leaving 1 base not matched to a gene. The CDR3 coding sequence is TGTGCCAGCAGCTTAGGGACAGGGGGGAATCAGCCCCAGCATTTT. It translates to CASSLGTGGNQPQHF.

The chain has TRBV10-3 and TRBJ2-1; TRBD2 aligns across 9 bases. CDR1 and CDR2 from the germline V gene are ENHRY and SYGVKD. J gave up 9 bases and V 0 bases, and 6 bases lay outside the gene matches. This CDR3 has 15 amino acids. The CDR3 loop reads CAISESTGREGEQFF. The CDR3 DNA reads TGTGCCATCAGTGAGTCTACGGGGCGGGAGGGTGAGCAGTTCTTC.

This sequence joins TRBV28 and TRBJ2-5; tentatively, D is TRBD2 (6 bases). CDR1 is MDHEN, CDR2 SYDVKM, per germline. The CDR3 has 17 residues. Trimming shortened V by 6 bases and J by 0 bases, and 20 bases separated the two germline ends. The DNA of the CDR3 is TGTGCCAGCAGGAGTGGTGGAGGGATGGCCTACCAAGAGACCCAGTACTTC. Protein sequence: CASRSGGGMAYQETQYF.

DNA for the CDR3: TGTGCCAGCAGCGTAGGGGGTGCGGGGGGCACAGATACGCAGTATTTT. This sequence encodes CASSVGGAGGTDTQYF. The chain employs TRBV9 and TRBJ2-3, with 7 nucleotides matching TRBD2. CDR1 and CDR2 from the germline V gene are SGDLS and YYNGEE. The CDR3 has 16 residues. After removal of 0 bases from V and 1 base from J, the junction contained 5 bases not matched to a gene.

This clone was recorded only once. V usage is TRBV4-3 and J usage is TRBJ1-2; the match to TRBD1 covers 7 bases. Germline CDR1 reads LGHNA; CDR2 reads YSLEER. Trimming removed 0 bases from V and 4 bases from J; junction bases left unmatched: 2. This CDR3 contains 14 residues. The CDR3 coding sequence is TGCGCCAGCAGCCAAGAGGGGACAGCCTATGGCTACACCTTC. The encoded protein is CASSQEGTAYGYTF.

The chain uses TRBV19 and TRBJ1-5, with TRBD1 as a possible D gene (6 bases). The V end lost 9 bases, the J end lost 3 bases, and 18 bases lay between the germline ends. The CDR3 sequence is 15 residues long. CDR1 is LNHDA and CDR2 is SQIVND in the germline V gene (reference sequence). The CDR3 DNA is TGTGCCAGCAGTTTTTTCGGACAGTCCAATCAGCCCCAGCATTTT. Translation: CASSFFGQSNQPQHF.

J is TRBJ2-1 and V is TRBV5-1; 9 bases match TRBD2. From germline, CDR1 is SGHRS and CDR2 YFSETQ. Trimming took 4 bases from V and 5 from J; bases not matched to a gene: 10. The CDR3 extends over 16 amino acids. In DNA form, the CDR3 reads TGCGCCAGCAGCCCCCCGACTAGCGGACTGAACAATGAGCAGTTCTTC. Translated, it gives CASSPPTSGLNNEQFF.

This clone was found a few times. The chain links TRBV7-6 to TRBJ2-7; the match to TRBD1 covers 9 bases. V gave up 5 bases and J gave up 7 bases; unmatched junction bases: 18. Germline V gives CDR1 SGHVS, CDR2 FNYEAQ. The CDR3 sequence is 17 residues long. The CDR3 region has the DNA TGTGCCAGCAGCGCACCGACCGGGACAGGGCCTGGAGGGGAGCAGTACTTC. It specifies CASSAPTGTGPGGEQYF.

This chain connects TRBV6-6 to TRBJ1-1, with 8 positions matching TRBD1. The junction had 9 bases not matched to a gene; V was cut back by 6 bases and J by 0 bases. Germline assignment: CDR1 MNHNY and CDR2 SVGAGI (reference sequence). The CDR3 sequence is 16 residues long. CDR3 region: CASRTGTGPMNTEAFF. In DNA form, the CDR3 reads TGTGCCAGCAGGACCGGGACAGGTCCTATGAACACTGAAGCTTTCTTT.

The CDR3 is CASSSAGVGKEPQHF. In DNA, the CDR3 is TGTGCCAGCAGTTCCGCCGGGGTCGGTAAGGAGCCCCAGCATTTT. The chain has TRBV28 and TRBJ1-5; D unresolved. The CDR3 has 15 residues. Trimming pared 4 bases from V and 8 bases from J, leaving 18 bases between. Germline V gives CDR1 MDHEN, CDR2 SYDVKM. Full variable domain (rest looked up from reference TRBV28 and TRBJ1-5): DVKVTQSSRYLVKRTGEKVFLECVQDMDHENMFWYRQDPGLGLRLIYFSYDVKMKEKGDIPEGYSVSREKKERFSLILESASTNQTSMYLCASSSAGVGKEPQHFGDGTRLSIL.

J is TRBJ2-7 and V is TRBV5-1; 9 bases align to TRBD2. This CDR3 has 15 residues. The V and J ends lost 0 bases and 3 bases, in that order; junction bases with no gene match: 4. Germline V gives CDR1 SGHRS, CDR2 YFSETQ. The chain's CDR3 is CASSLGLAAIYEQYF. CDR3 DNA: TGCGCCAGCAGCTTGGGACTAGCGGCAATCTACGAGCAGTACTTC.

The V gene is TRBV28, the J gene TRBJ2-5; TRBD2 aligns across 10 bases. CDR1 and CDR2 from the germline V gene are MDHEN and SYDVKM. The CDR3 loop spans 14 amino acids. V lost 5 bases, J lost 5 bases, and 5 bases stayed unmatched. The CDR3 region has the DNA TGTGCCAGCAGTCTAGCGGGAGTTAAGGAGACCCAGTACTTC. This sequence encodes CASSLAGVKETQYF.

The chain carries TRBV3-1 (or the pseudogene TRBV3-2) and TRBJ2-1; 15 nucleotides agree with TRBD2. Per the germline V gene, CDR1 is LGHDT and CDR2 is YNNKEL (reference sequence). CDR3 length: 17 residues. Trimming took 3 bases from V and 6 from J; bases not matched to a gene: 6. The CDR3 nucleotides read TGTGCCAGCAGCCAGTTTCGGACTAGCGGGAGGGCCAATGAGCAGTTCTTC. The encoded protein is CASSQFRTSGRANEQFF.

The rearrangement joins TRBV30 to TRBJ1-2; 9 nucleotides line up with TRBD1. Trimming removed 8 bases from V and 4 bases from J; junction bases left unmatched: 8. Germline-derived CDR1 and CDR2 are GTSNPN and SVGIG (reference sequence). This CDR3 is built from 13 residues. CDR3 region: CARGTGQGYGYTF. The DNA for the CDR3 is TGTGCCCGCGGGACAGGGCAAGGCTATGGCTACACCTTC.

The chain has TRBV6-6 and TRBJ2-5; perhaps TRBD2 as D (5 bases). Trimming removed 5 bases at V and 4 bases at J, with 8 bases between. The CDR3 has 12 amino acids. Germline values: CDR1 MNHNY, CDR2 SVGAGI (reference sequence). The CDR3 loop reads CASSLGLETQYF. The CDR3, as DNA: TGTGCCAGCAGTCTCGGACTAGAGACCCAGTACTTC.

CDR3 residues: CASSQERTSGGVINEQFF. The CDR3 DNA reads as TGTGCCAGCAGCCAAGAGCGGACTAGCGGGGGGGTCATAAATGAGCAGTTCTTC. J is TRBJ2-1 and V is TRBV14; 15 bases are shared with TRBD2. The CDR3 sequence is 18 residues long. Germline lookup yields CDR1 SGHDN and CDR2 FVKESK. The V segment lost 0 bases and the J segment 7 bases; nucleotides outside the gene matches: 7.

About this clone itself: The junction does not match germline at one end; this may be a read error. The rearrangement uses TRBV20-1 and TRBJ2-1; maybe TRBD2 (6 bases). Germline V gene lookup returns CDR1 DFQATT and CDR2 SNEGSKA (reference sequence). The CDR3 extends over 11 amino acids. CDR3: CSAWTTRDRIF. The DNA for the CDR3 is TGCAGTGCGTGGACTACGAGGGATAGAATCTTC.

This sequence joins TRBV10-3 and TRBJ2-2, with 13 positions matching TRBD2. Trimming removed 0 bases from V and 4 bases from J; junction bases left unmatched: 8. The germline V gene has CDR1 ENHRY and CDR2 SYGVKD. The CDR3 covers 19 residues. The CDR3 reads CAISESRLAGGPGTGELFF. CDR3 coding DNA: TGTGCCATCAGTGAGTCCCGACTAGCGGGAGGACCGGGCACCGGGGAGCTGTTTTTT.

In DNA, the CDR3 is TGTGCCACCCATCCCCGGACTTCCAGCTCCTATAATTCACCCCTCCACTTT. Protein: CATHPRTSSSYNSPLHF. The genes are TRBV27 and TRBJ1-6; no firm D call. The germline V gene has CDR1 MNHEY and CDR2 SMNVEV (reference sequence). V shed 10 bases and J shed 0 bases, with 19 bases lying between them. The CDR3 is 17 residues long.

The chain is built from TRBV24-1 and TRBJ2-7; 15 nucleotides line up with TRBD2. The CDR3 has 18 residues. V gave up 4 bases and J gave up 5 bases; unmatched junction bases: 11. CDR1 and CDR2 from the germline V gene are KGHDR and SFDVKD. The CDR3 protein is CATSDPGTSGRIRNEQYF. In DNA, the CDR3 is TGTGCCACCAGTGACCCCGGGACTAGCGGGAGGATCCGGAACGAGCAGTACTTC.

The rearrangement uses TRBV7-9 and TRBJ1-1; D possibly corresponds to TRBD1 (6 bases). CDR1 is SEHNR, CDR2 FQNEAQ, per germline (reference sequence). The V gene lost 1 base and the J gene lost 1 base, with 13 bases spanning the gap. The length of the CDR3 is 16 residues. The CDR3 protein is CASSLGNRAWNTEAFF. The CDR3 DNA reads TGTGCCAGCAGCTTAGGGAACAGGGCATGGAACACTGAAGCTTTCTTT.

The chain uses TRBV15 and TRBJ1-1; tentative D call: TRBD1 (5 bases). The V end was cut by 0 bases, the J end by 3 bases, with 14 bases between. CDR3 length equals 16 residues. Germline V lookup: CDR1 LNHNV, CDR2 YYDKDF (reference sequence). In DNA, the CDR3 is TGTGCCACCAGCAGAGATAAATCGGGGGATGACACTGAAGCTTTCTTT. It is translated as CATSRDKSGDDTEAFF. The full variable domain, its missing parts supplied by reference TRBV15 and TRBJ1-1, is DAMVIQNPRYQVTQFGKPVTLSCSQTLNHNVMYWYQQKSSQAPKLLFHYYDKDFNNEADTPDNFQSRRPNTSFCFLDIRSPGLGDTAMYLCATSRDKSGDDTEAFFGQGTRLTVV.

This clone came up a few times. The chain employs TRBV7-9 and TRBJ2-3; D is unresolved. Germline-derived CDR1 and CDR2 are SEHNR and FQNEAQ (reference sequence). This CDR3 has 14 residues. V was shortened by 3 bases and J by 2 bases, with 9 bases between the two germline ends. This CDR3 is CASSLQALTDTQYF. The CDR3, as DNA: TGTGCCAGCAGCTTGCAGGCACTCACAGATACGCAGTATTTT.

The chain carries TRBV12-3 or TRBV12-4 and TRBJ1-1; a weak D match, TRBD1 (5 bases). The CDR3 loop spans 13 amino acids. V lost 5 bases to trimming and J lost 6 bases, with 13 bases between them. The CDR3 coding sequence is TGTGCCAGCAGTCCCCGACAGTCTGCTGAAGCTTTCTTT. Translation: CASSPRQSAEAFF.

This clone was seen more than once but under ten times. CDR3 sequence: CASSSETGMNTEAFF. The CDR3 DNA follows: TGTGCCAGCAGCTCGGAAACAGGGATGAACACTGAAGCTTTCTTT. The chain recombines TRBV7-8 with TRBJ1-1, with a weak D call TRBD1 (6 bases). V gave up 4 bases and J gave up 0 bases, with 12 bases separating them. The CDR3 consists of 15 residues. Germline V lookup: CDR1 SGHVS, CDR2 FQNEAQ. Full variable domain (rest looked up from reference TRBV7-8 and TRBJ1-1): GAGVSQSPRYKVAKRGQDVALRCDPISGHVSLFWYQQALGQGPEFLTYFQNEAQLDKSGLPSDRFFAERPEGSVSTLKIQRTQQEDSAVYLCASSSETGMNTEAFFGQGTRLTVV.

The V and J genes are TRBV7-6 and TRBJ2-2; 8 bases agree with TRBD1. J lost 3 bases, V lost 0 bases, and 3 bases had no gene match. This CDR3 comprises 16 residues. CDR1 is SGHVS and CDR2 is FNYEAQ in the germline V gene. CDR3 bases: TGTGCCAGCAGCTTAGCTCCAGGGGGCGACACCGGGGAGCTGTTTTTT. Protein product: CASSLAPGGDTGELFF.

This rearrangement joins TRBV25-1 to TRBJ1-3; no clear D. This CDR3 comprises 13 residues. The V and J ends lost 7 bases and 0 bases respectively, with 7 bases between them. Germline CDR1 and CDR2: MGHDK and SYGVNS. The CDR3 spells CASTYSSGNTIYF. The CDR3, as DNA: TGTGCCAGCACGTATAGCTCTGGAAACACCATATATTTT.

The chain combines TRBV7-2 with TRBJ2-1; 10 nucleotides agree with TRBD2. In germline, CDR1 is SGHTA, CDR2 FQGNSA. Losses at the gene ends were 2 bases for V and 10 bases for J; bases not matched to a gene: 2. The CDR3 covers 13 residues. DNA for the CDR3: TGTGCCAGCAGCTTACTAGCGGGGGCCGAGCAGTTCTTC. Encoded protein: CASSLLAGAEQFF.